This TCR beta chain was profiled in a study of blood T cell repertoires in COVID-19. Sequencing used immunoSEQ multiplex PCR; TCRdb keeps in-frame clones, though not all of them. Here the sample spans around 180,000 clones, about nine tenths being singletons. V shed 0 bases and J shed 6 bases, with 14 bases lying between them. This CDR3 is 15 amino acids long. Germline V lookup: CDR1 MNHNY, CDR2 SVGAGI (reference sequence). The chain uses TRBV6-6 and TRBJ1-2, with a tentative D call TRBD1 (6 bases). Material for sequencing was peripheral blood. This clonotype was obtained from a man between 65 and 79 years old with active or convalescent COVID-19. CDR3 residues: CASSYSTPRGDGYTF. CDR3 DNA sequence: TGTGCCAGCAGTTACTCAACCCCCAGGGGAGATGGCTACACCTTC.